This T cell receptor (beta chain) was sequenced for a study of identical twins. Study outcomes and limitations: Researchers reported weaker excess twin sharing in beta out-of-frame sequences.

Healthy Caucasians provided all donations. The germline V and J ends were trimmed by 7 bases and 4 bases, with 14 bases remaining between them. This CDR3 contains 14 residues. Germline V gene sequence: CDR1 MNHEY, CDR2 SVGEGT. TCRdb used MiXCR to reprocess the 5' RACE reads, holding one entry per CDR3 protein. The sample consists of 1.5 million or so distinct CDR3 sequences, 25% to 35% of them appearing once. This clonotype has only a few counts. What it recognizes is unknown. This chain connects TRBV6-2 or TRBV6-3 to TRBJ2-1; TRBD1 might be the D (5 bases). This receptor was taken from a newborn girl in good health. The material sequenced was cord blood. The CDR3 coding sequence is TGTGCCAGCAAGTGGCAGGGCCCTTACAATGAGCAGTTCTTC. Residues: CASKWQGPYNEQFF.